This entry describes one TCR beta chain. This sample is part of a study of blood T cell repertoires in COVID-19. About the research overall: The origin of the acute and convalescent COVID-19 samples was the United States, Italy and Spain. In each case, the material was cDNA or gDNA derived from T cells, B-cell-depleted T cells, or PBMCs.

Study processing details: The authors estimated nucleated cell counts from reference gene primer amplification. TCRdb's table, derived via immunoSEQ multiplex PCR, lists solely in-frame clones and lacks some. For V, J and clone size, that table is used; D and trimming come from the DNA. The sample comprises roughly 260,000 clones, 82% of which are singletons, and nearly 5% rests with the top ten. The CDR3 sequence is 12 residues long. V was trimmed by 7 bases and J by 4 bases, leaving 11 bases between them. Per germline, CDR1 SGHTS and CDR2 YDEGEE. Sequencing used peripheral blood. This receptor was obtained from a woman aged 80 or over with active or convalescent COVID-19. The V gene is TRBV5-8, the J gene TRBJ1-2, with D unresolved. CDR3 loop: CASQRGVYGYTF. The CDR3 DNA follows: TGTGCCAGCCAACGGGGTGTCTATGGCTACACCTTC.